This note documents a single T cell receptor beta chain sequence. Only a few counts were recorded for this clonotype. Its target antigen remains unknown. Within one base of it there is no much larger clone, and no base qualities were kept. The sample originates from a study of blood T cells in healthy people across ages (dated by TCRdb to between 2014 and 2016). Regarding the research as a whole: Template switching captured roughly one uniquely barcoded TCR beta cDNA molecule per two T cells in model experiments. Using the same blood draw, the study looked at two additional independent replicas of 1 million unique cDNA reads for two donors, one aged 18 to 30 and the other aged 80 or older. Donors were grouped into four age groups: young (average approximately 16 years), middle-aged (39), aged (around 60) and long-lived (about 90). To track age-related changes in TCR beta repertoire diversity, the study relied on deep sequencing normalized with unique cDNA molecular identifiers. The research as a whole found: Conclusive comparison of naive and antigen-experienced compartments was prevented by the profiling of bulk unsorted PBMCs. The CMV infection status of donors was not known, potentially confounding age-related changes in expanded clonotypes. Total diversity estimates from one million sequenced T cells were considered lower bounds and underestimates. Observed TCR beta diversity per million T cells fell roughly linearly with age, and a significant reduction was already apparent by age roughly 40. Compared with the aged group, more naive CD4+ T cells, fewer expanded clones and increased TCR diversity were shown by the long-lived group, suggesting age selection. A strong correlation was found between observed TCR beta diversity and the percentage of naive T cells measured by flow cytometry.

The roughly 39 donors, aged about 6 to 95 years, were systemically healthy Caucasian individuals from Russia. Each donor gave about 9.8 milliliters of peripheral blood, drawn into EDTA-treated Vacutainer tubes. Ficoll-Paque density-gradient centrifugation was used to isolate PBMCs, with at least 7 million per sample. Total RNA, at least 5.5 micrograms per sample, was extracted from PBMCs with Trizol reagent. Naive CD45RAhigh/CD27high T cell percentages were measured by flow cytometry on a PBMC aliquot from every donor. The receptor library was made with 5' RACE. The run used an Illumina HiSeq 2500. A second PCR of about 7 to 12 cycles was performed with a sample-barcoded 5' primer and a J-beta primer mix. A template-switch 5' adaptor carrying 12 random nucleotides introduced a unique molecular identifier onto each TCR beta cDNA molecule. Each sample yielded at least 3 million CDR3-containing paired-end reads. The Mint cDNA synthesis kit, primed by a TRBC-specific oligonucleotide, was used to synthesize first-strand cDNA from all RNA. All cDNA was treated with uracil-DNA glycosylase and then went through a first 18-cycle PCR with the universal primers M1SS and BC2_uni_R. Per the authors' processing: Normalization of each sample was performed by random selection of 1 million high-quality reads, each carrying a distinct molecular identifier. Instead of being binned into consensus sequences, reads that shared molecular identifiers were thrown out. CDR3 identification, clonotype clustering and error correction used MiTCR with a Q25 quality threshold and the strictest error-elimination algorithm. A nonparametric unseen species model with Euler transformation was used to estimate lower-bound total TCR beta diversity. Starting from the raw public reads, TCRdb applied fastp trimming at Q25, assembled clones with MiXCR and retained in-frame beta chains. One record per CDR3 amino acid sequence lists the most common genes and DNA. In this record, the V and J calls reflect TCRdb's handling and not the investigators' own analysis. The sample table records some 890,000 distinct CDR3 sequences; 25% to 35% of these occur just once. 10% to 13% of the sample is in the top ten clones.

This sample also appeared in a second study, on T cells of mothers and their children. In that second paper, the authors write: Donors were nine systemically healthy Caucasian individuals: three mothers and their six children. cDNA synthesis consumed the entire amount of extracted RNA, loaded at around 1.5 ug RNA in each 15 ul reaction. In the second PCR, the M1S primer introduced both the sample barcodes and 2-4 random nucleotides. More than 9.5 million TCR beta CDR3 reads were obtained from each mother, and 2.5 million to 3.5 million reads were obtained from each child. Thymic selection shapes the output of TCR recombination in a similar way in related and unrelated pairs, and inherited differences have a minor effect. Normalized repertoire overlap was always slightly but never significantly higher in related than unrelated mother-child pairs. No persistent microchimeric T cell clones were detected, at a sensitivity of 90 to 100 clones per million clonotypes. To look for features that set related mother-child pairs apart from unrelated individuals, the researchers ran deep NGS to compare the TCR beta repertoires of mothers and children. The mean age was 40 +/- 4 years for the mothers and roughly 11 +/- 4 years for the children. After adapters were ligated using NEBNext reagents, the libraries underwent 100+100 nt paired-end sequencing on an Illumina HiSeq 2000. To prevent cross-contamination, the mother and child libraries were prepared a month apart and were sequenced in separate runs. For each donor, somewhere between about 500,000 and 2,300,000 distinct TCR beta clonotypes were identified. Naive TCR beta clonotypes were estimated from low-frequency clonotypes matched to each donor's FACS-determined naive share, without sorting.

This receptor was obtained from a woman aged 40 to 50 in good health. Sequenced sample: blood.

The DNA sequence is as follows: TGTGCCAGCAGCTGGCTAGCGGGGGCCGTAGATACGCAGTATTTT. Its product reads: CASSWLAGAVDTQYF. The V gene is TRBV7-9 and the J gene is TRBJ2-3; 10 of the junction bases match TRBD2. Sequences SEHNR (CDR1) and FQNEAQ (CDR2) are obtained from the germline V gene (reference sequence). V ends up 4 bases short and J 5 bases short, with an unmatched junction base count of 6. The CDR3 measures 15 amino acids from cysteine to phenylalanine. The CDR3 DNA has 45 bases and is translated from base 1.